These 20 T cell receptor beta chains were sequenced from one sample in a study of blood T cell repertoires in COVID-19. The method was immunoSEQ multiplex PCR; TCRdb's version includes in-frame clones alone and lacks a portion of them. Among 24,000 or so clones, around 86% were seen once, and the ten largest hold roughly 25%. The sequenced sample consisted of peripheral blood. These receptors were collected from a human donor with active COVID-19. The donor label of this sample is uncertain.

The chain carries TRBV27 and TRBJ2-5, with TRBD1 matching 8 bases. CDR3 length: 15 residues. Per the germline V gene, CDR1 is MNHEY and CDR2 is SMNVEV (reference sequence). The J segment lost 1 base and the V segment lost 4 bases, leaving 5 bases of the junction unmatched. The CDR3: CASSSGQGGQETQYF. The CDR3, as DNA: TGTGCCAGCAGTTCTGGACAGGGAGGCCAAGAGACCCAGTACTTC.

This clone was counted a few times. The chain links TRBV29-1 to TRBJ2-7; D might be TRBD1 (5 bases). Trimming shortened V by 2 bases and J by 4 bases, and 12 bases separated the two germline ends. The V gene's germline CDR1 is SQVTM and CDR2 ANQGSEA. The CDR3 contains 13 residues. CDR3 nucleotides: TGCAGCGTTGAAATTCAGGGTAGTTACGAGCAGTACTTC. It codes for CSVEIQGSYEQYF.

This chain joins TRBV19 and TRBJ2-3; 7 nucleotides match TRBD1. Germline values: CDR1 LNHDA, CDR2 SQIVND (reference sequence). This CDR3 has 13 residues. V was clipped by 5 bases and J by 5 bases; unmatched bases: 4. CDR3 sequence reads: CASSFDRVDTQYF. CDR3 nucleotides: TGTGCCAGTAGTTTTGACAGGGTAGATACGCAGTATTTT. The full variable domain, completed using reference TRBV19 and TRBJ2-3, is DGGITQSPKYLFRKEGQNVTLSCEQNLNHDAMYWYRQDPGQGLRLIYYSQIVNDFQKGDIAEGYSVSREKKESFPLTVTSAQKNPTAFYLCASSFDRVDTQYFGPGTRLTVL.

The chain joins TRBV29-1 to TRBJ2-5, with D possibly matching TRBD1 (6 bases). Trimming pared 6 bases from V and 2 bases from J, leaving 13 bases between. The CDR3 totals 13 residues. CDR1 SQVTM and CDR2 ANQGSEA come from the germline V gene. The CDR3 DNA sequence: TGCAGCGTCAGAACGGACAGACAAGAGACCCAGTACTTC. Its translation is CSVRTDRQETQYF. Supplemented by reference TRBV29-1 and TRBJ2-5, the full variable domain reads SAVISQKPSRDICQRGTSLTIQCQVDSQVTMMFWYRQQPGQSLTLIATANQGSEATYESGFVIDKFPISRPNLTFSTLTVSNMSPEDSSIYLCSVRTDRQETQYFGPGTRLLVL.

This chain links TRBV2 with TRBJ2-7; possible D gene TRBD1, 6 bases. V was clipped by 3 bases and J by 1 base, with 7 bases between them. The CDR3 is 13 residues long. Germline V gene data show CDR1 as SNHLY and CDR2 as FYNNEI. CDR3 loop: CASSDRGSYEQYF. The CDR3 DNA sequence: TGTGCCAGCAGTGACAGGGGTTCCTACGAGCAGTACTTC.

The chain recombines TRBV11-1 with TRBJ1-1, with a tentative D call TRBD1 (6 bases). V shed 2 bases and J shed 4 bases, with 8 bases lying between them. The germline gives CDR1 SGHAT, CDR2 FQDESV (reference sequence). This CDR3 has 13 residues. The CDR3 reads CASSLRGGTEAFF. The CDR3 coding sequence is TGTGCCAGCAGCTTAAGGGGGGGCACTGAAGCTTTCTTT.

The chain joins TRBV7-2 to TRBJ2-5; D is undetermined. Trimming removed 3 bases from V and 2 bases from J, with 16 bases in between. There are 16 residues in the CDR3. CDR1 is SGHTA and CDR2 is FQGNSA in the germline V gene. The CDR3 sequence: CASSFLSALAQETQYF. CDR3 nucleotide sequence: TGTGCCAGCAGCTTTTTATCCGCACTTGCTCAAGAGACCCAGTACTTC.

The chain has TRBV5-8 and TRBJ1-1; 10 bases are a match to TRBD1. In germline, CDR1 is SGHTS, CDR2 YDEGEE. The CDR3 is 16 residues long. Trimming at V came to 5 bases and at J to 1 base, leaving 8 bases not matched to a gene. This chain's CDR3 is CASSYRDRGWNTEAFF. CDR3 nucleotides: TGTGCCAGCAGTTACCGGGACAGGGGCTGGAACACTGAAGCTTTCTTT.

The J gene is TRBJ1-2, the V gene TRBV30, with 7 bases lining up with TRBD1. The CDR3 runs to 12 residues. With 5 bases clipped from V and 4 bases from J, the junction kept 4 bases outside the gene matches. The germline CDR1 and CDR2 sequences are GTSNPN and SVGIG (reference sequence). In DNA form, the CDR3 reads TGTGCCTGGGACAGGGACAGCTATGGCTACACCTTC. Translating it yields CAWDRDSYGYTF. Full variable domain (remainder filled in from reference TRBV30 and TRBJ1-2): SQTIHQWPATLVQPVGSPLSLECTVEGTSNPNLYWYRQAAGRGLQLLFYSVGIGQISSEVPQNLSASRPQDRQFILSSKKLLLSDSGFYLCAWDRDSYGYTFGSGTRLTVV.

This chain links TRBV5-4 with TRBJ2-2, with TRBD1 matching over 10 bases. Germline V CDR1 and CDR2: SGHNT, YYREEE (reference sequence). CDR3 length: 16 residues. With V trimmed by 0 bases and J by 6 bases, 5 bases remained unmatched. Here the CDR3 reads CASSLDRTGGSGELFF. The CDR3 DNA follows: TGTGCCAGCAGCTTGGATCGGACAGGGGGGTCCGGGGAGCTGTTTTTT.

The chain recombines TRBV5-4 with TRBJ2-3; 9 positions match TRBD2. V lost 2 bases, J lost 10 bases, and 8 bases stayed unmatched. Germline lookup yields CDR1 SGHNT and CDR2 YYREEE (reference sequence). The CDR3 is 14 amino acids. CDR3 sequence (DNA): TGTGCCAGCAGCTTTAGCGGGAGAGCCCGAGCGCAGTATTTT. Protein sequence: CASSFSGRARAQYF.

The chain recombines TRBV5-4 with TRBJ2-7; D gene uncertain. The CDR3 runs to 15 residues. Trimming took off 4 bases at V and 4 bases at J, with 18 bases between the two ends. The germline gives CDR1 SGHNT, CDR2 YYREEE (reference sequence). CDR3 coding DNA: TGTGCCAGCAGCCCGGCCCTAGGTGTAACGTACGAGCAGTACTTC. Its protein product is CASSPALGVTYEQYF.

The chain combines TRBV19 with TRBJ1-4, with 9 bases that match TRBD1. Unmatched junction bases numbered 7, after V lost 3 bases and J lost 2 bases. Germline V lookup: CDR1 LNHDA, CDR2 SQIVND (reference sequence). This CDR3 has 17 residues. Written as DNA, the CDR3 is TGTGCCAGTAGTATCTCCGGGACAGGGTTGACTAATGAAAAACTGTTTTTT. This sequence encodes CASSISGTGLTNEKLFF.

The chain links TRBV6-6 to TRBJ2-1; a weak D match, TRBD2 (6 bases). Germline V gene sequence: CDR1 MNHNY, CDR2 SVGAGI (reference sequence). This CDR3 contains 16 residues. Trimming removed 7 bases from V and 5 bases from J, with 21 bases in between. CDR3 sequence reads: CASNPPSGSHNNEQFF. DNA of the CDR3: TGTGCCAGCAACCCACCCAGCGGGTCCCATAACAATGAGCAGTTCTTC.

This chain links TRBV5-1 with TRBJ2-3; TRBD2 matches at 10 bases. Trimming took 4 bases from V and 6 from J; bases not matched to a gene: 20. The CDR3 covers 19 residues. The V gene's germline CDR1 is SGHRS and CDR2 YFSETQ. CDR3 coding DNA: TGCGCCAGCAGCCCAGCCGGGATGACAGGACTAGCGGAGACGGATACGCAGTATTTT. Encoded protein: CASSPAGMTGLAETDTQYF.

The gene calls are TRBV3-1 (or the pseudogene TRBV3-2) and TRBJ1-1, with D possibly TRBD1 on 5 matching bases. V was trimmed by 8 bases and J by 2 bases, leaving 12 bases between them. CDR1 is LGHDT and CDR2 is YNNKEL in the germline V gene (reference sequence). This CDR3 contains 13 residues. In DNA form, the CDR3 reads TGTGCCAGCCGAAGGACAACTAACACTGAAGCTTTCTTT. Translation gives CASRRTTNTEAFF.

This chain uses TRBV29-1 with TRBJ2-7, with 9 positions matching TRBD1. V dropped 6 bases and J dropped 1; count of bases not matched to a gene: 1. CDR3 length: 12 amino acids. CDR1 is SQVTM and CDR2 is ANQGSEA in the germline V gene. CDR3 DNA: TGCAGCGTGGGACAGGGATCCTACGAGCAGTACTTC. Translation: CSVGQGSYEQYF.

The CDR3 spells CASSPVGNTEAFF. The CDR3 bases are TGTGCCAGTAGCCCTGTCGGGAACACTGAAGCTTTCTTT. The V gene is TRBV19, the J gene TRBJ1-1; D not certain. Trimming removed 6 bases at V and 1 base at J, with 9 bases between. CDR1 is LNHDA and CDR2 is SQIVND in the germline V gene (reference sequence). The CDR3 is made up of 13 amino acids.

The V call is TRBV18, the J call TRBJ2-5; TRBD1 is a possible D gene (5 bases). This CDR3 comprises 12 residues. The V gene lost 4 bases and the J gene lost 2 bases, with 5 bases spanning the gap. Germline values: CDR1 KGHSH, CDR2 LQKENI. DNA for the CDR3: TGTGCCAGCTCACAGGGGCAAGAGACCCAGTACTTC. This sequence encodes CASSQGQETQYF.

V usage is TRBV3-1 (or the pseudogene TRBV3-2) and J usage is TRBJ2-7; TRBD2 agrees at 10 bases. CDR1 is LGHDT and CDR2 is YNNKEL in the germline V gene (reference sequence). Trimming removed 3 bases from V and 5 bases from J; junction bases left unmatched: 7. The CDR3 totals 15 residues. CDR3 DNA sequence: TGTGCCAGCAGCCACCTACTAGCGGGAATGCACGAGCAGTACTTC. Its protein product is CASSHLLAGMHEQYF.